These 14 T cell receptor beta chains share one sample of origin, sequenced in a study of blood T cell repertoires in COVID-19. Clones were sequenced by immunoSEQ multiplex PCR, and TCRdb holds only the in-frame ones, with some missing. The sample contains hundreds of thousands of clones, approximately 92% of which appear only once. The specimen sequenced was PBMCs or T cells enriched from blood (not recorded which). These receptors originate from a man in his thirties or forties who had recovered from COVID-19.

This clone has more than one count but fewer than ten. The CDR3 loop is CASSPGAFSQGEKLFF. Written as DNA, the CDR3 is TGTGCCAGTAGTCCTGGAGCGTTCTCCCAGGGGGAAAAACTGTTTTTT. The J gene is TRBJ1-4, the V gene TRBV19; the D gene is possibly TRBD1 (6 bases). Germline V CDR1 and CDR2: LNHDA, SQIVND (reference sequence). The CDR3 loop spans 16 amino acids. The V end was cut by 5 bases, the J end by 8 bases, with 21 bases between.

This clone was counted between two and nine times. The gene calls are TRBV10-1 and TRBJ1-3; weak D call: TRBD1 (5 bases). Trimming took off 4 bases at V and 1 base at J, with 11 bases between the two ends. Germline CDR1 reads WNHNN; CDR2 reads SYGVQD (reference sequence). There are 15 residues in the CDR3. CDR3 nucleotide sequence: TGCGCCAGCAGTGGATCGGGGGAGTCTGGAAACACCATATATTTT. Protein sequence: CASSGSGESGNTIYF.

The rearrangement uses TRBV29-1 and TRBJ2-2; D unresolved. This CDR3 spans 12 amino acids. The V end lost 3 bases, the J end lost 6 bases, and 8 bases lay between the germline ends. Germline assignment: CDR1 SQVTM and CDR2 ANQGSEA. The CDR3 region has the DNA TGCAGCGTTGAGGTTAGCCCCGGGGAGCTGTTTTTT. Residues: CSVEVSPGELFF.

The J gene is TRBJ1-1, the V gene TRBV3-1 (or the pseudogene TRBV3-2), with D possibly being TRBD1 (5 bases). Germline lookup yields CDR1 LGHDT and CDR2 YNNKEL (reference sequence). V lost 6 bases, J lost 2 bases, and 10 bases lay in between. The CDR3 is 13 amino acids. CDR3: CASRNRGNTEAFF. CDR3 sequence (DNA): TGTGCCAGCAGGAATAGGGGTAACACTGAAGCTTTCTTT.

This chain connects TRBV24-1 to TRBJ1-2, with 7 nucleotides matching TRBD1. The junction had 4 bases not matched to a gene; V was cut back by 3 bases and J by 4 bases. CDR3 length: 14 residues. Germline CDR1 is KGHDR and CDR2 is SFDVKD. The CDR3 protein is CATSDSTGVYGYTF. The CDR3 DNA reads as TGTGCCACCAGTGATAGTACAGGGGTCTATGGCTACACCTTC.

This clone turned up a few times. This chain connects TRBV4-1 to TRBJ1-2; D is ambiguous. Germline V gene sequence: CDR1 MGHRA, CDR2 YSYEKL. V was cut by 0 bases and J by 6 bases, with 11 bases left in between. The CDR3 is 14 amino acids. In DNA, the CDR3 is TGCGCCAGCAGCCAAGATCTAGGCAAGCATGGCTACACCTTC. Encoded protein: CASSQDLGKHGYTF.

V usage is TRBV30 and J usage is TRBJ1-4; TRBD1 matches 7 bases. Losses at the gene ends were 0 bases for V and 5 bases for J; bases not matched to a gene: 3. The germline CDR1 and CDR2 sequences are GTSNPN and SVGIG (reference sequence). The CDR3 totals 14 residues. CDR3 nucleotides: TGTGCCTGGAGTGTACAACAGGGGAATGAAAAACTGTTTTTT. Amino acid sequence: CAWSVQQGNEKLFF. Drawing the rest from reference TRBV30 and TRBJ1-4, the complete variable domain is SQTIHQWPATLVQPVGSPLSLECTVEGTSNPNLYWYRQAAGRGLQLLFYSVGIGQISSEVPQNLSASRPQDRQFILSSKKLLLSDSGFYLCAWSVQQGNEKLFFGSGTQLSVL.

The V call is TRBV3-1 (or the pseudogene TRBV3-2), the J call TRBJ2-7; D might be TRBD1 (5 bases). Trimming removed 2 bases at V and 2 bases at J, with 10 bases between. The germline V gene encodes CDR1 LGHDT and CDR2 YNNKEL (reference sequence). CDR3 length: 14 residues. The CDR3 DNA is TGTGCCAGCAGCCAAAGGACACCCACCTACGAGCAGTACTTC. It yields the protein CASSQRTPTYEQYF.

CDR3 protein: CATSRVRGAYEQYF. The DNA of the CDR3 is TGTGCCACCAGCAGAGTTAGGGGCGCCTACGAGCAGTACTTC. This chain uses TRBV15 with TRBJ2-7; tentatively, D is TRBD1 (5 bases). V was pared by 1 base and J by 2 bases, with 9 bases between. Germline V gene sequence: CDR1 LNHNV, CDR2 YYDKDF (reference sequence). The CDR3 has 14 residues. Variable domain in full (rest from reference TRBV15 and TRBJ2-7): DAMVIQNPRYQVTQFGKPVTLSCSQTLNHNVMYWYQQKSSQAPKLLFHYYDKDFNNEADTPDNFQSRRPNTSFCFLDIRSPGLGDTAMYLCATSRVRGAYEQYFGPGTRLTVT.

This clone was observed a handful of times. The chain has TRBV11-2 and TRBJ1-1; 11 bases fit TRBD1. The germline CDR1 and CDR2 sequences are SGHAT and FQNNGV. This CDR3 region has 13 residues. The junction had 7 bases not matched to a gene; V was cut back by 5 bases and J by 11 bases. This chain's CDR3 is CASSTRTGGLAFF. CDR3 nucleotide sequence: TGTGCCAGCAGCACACGGACAGGGGGCTTGGCTTTCTTT.

The V gene is TRBV11-2, the J gene TRBJ2-7, with a tentative D call TRBD2 (5 bases). The CDR3 spans 14 residues. CDR1 is SGHAT and CDR2 is FQNNGV in the germline V gene. V was cut by 0 bases and J by 6 bases, with 12 bases left in between. The CDR3, as DNA: TGTGCCAGCAGCTTAGAGGACTTAGTTGGCGAGCAGTACTTC. This sequence encodes CASSLEDLVGEQYF.

The J gene is TRBJ2-7, the V gene TRBV7-2; 11 nucleotides align to TRBD2. CDR1 is SGHTA, CDR2 FQGNSA, per germline. The V and J ends lost 3 bases and 3 bases, in that order; junction bases with no gene match: 4. This CDR3 is built from 15 residues. The CDR3 loop reads CASSFLTSGSYEQYF. The CDR3 DNA is TGTGCCAGCAGCTTTCTTACTAGCGGGAGCTACGAGCAGTACTTC.

The chain has TRBV28 and TRBJ2-1; 11 bases match TRBD2. Trimming removed 4 bases from V and 5 bases from J; junction bases left unmatched: 10. This CDR3 has 17 amino acids. Looked up from germline, CDR1 is MDHEN and CDR2 is SYDVKM. The CDR3 nucleotides read TGTGCCAGCAGTTCCTCCCCCGGGACTAGCGGAGACAATGAGCAGTTCTTC. Amino acid sequence: CASSSSPGTSGDNEQFF.

This CDR3 reads CASAPSGWTGELFF. The CDR3 bases are TGCGCCTCCGCGCCTAGCGGGTGGACCGGGGAGCTGTTTTTT. This chain joins TRBV4-1 and TRBJ2-2; the match to TRBD2 covers 8 bases. There are 14 residues in the CDR3. The germline V gene encodes CDR1 MGHRA and CDR2 YSYEKL. Unmatched junction bases numbered 10, after V lost 11 bases and J lost 5 bases.